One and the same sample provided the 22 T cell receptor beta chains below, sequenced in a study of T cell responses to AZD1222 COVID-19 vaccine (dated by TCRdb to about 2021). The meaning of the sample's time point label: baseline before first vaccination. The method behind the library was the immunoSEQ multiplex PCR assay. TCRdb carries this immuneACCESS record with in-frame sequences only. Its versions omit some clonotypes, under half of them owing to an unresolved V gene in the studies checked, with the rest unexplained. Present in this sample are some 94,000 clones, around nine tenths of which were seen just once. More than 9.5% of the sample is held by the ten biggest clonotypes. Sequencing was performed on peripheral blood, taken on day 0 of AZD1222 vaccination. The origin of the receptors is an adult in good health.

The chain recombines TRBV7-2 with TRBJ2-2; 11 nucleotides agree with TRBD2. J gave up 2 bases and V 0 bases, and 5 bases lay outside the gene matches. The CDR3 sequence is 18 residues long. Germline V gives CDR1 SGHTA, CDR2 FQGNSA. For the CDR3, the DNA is TGTGCCAGCAGCTTAGCCGTTAGCGGGAGGGTTAACACCGGGGAGCTGTTTTTT. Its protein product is CASSLAVSGRVNTGELFF.

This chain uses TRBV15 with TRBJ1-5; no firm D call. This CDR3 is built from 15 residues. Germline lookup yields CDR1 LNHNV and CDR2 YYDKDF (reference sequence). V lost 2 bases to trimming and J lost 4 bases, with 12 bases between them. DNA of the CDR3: TGTGCCACCAGCAGAATAGCAGAGCCTAATCAGCCCCAGCATTTT. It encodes CATSRIAEPNQPQHF.

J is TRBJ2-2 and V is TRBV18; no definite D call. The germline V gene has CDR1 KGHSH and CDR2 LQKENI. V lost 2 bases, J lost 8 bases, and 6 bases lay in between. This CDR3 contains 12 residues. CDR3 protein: CASSPFAGELFF. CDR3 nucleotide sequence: TGTGCCAGCTCACCATTCGCTGGGGAGCTGTTTTTT.

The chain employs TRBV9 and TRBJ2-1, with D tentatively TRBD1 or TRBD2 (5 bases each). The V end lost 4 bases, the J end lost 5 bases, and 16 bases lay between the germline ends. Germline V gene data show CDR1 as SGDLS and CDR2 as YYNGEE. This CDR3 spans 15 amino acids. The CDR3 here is CASSFRDRLDNEQFF. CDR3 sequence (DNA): TGTGCCAGCAGCTTTCGGGACCGCCTTGACAATGAGCAGTTCTTC.

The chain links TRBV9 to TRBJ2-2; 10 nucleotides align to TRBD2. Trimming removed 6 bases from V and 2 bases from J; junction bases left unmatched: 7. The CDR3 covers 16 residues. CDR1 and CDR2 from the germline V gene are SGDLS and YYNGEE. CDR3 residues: CASTGLAAYNTGELFF. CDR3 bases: TGTGCCAGCACCGGACTAGCGGCATACAACACCGGGGAGCTGTTTTTT.

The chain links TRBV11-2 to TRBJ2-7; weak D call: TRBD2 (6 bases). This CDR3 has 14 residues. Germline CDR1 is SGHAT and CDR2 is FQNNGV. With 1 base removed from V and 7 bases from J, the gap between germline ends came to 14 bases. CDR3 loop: CASSLVFPAGEQYF. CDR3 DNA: TGTGCCAGCAGCTTAGTGTTCCCTGCGGGGGAGCAGTACTTC.

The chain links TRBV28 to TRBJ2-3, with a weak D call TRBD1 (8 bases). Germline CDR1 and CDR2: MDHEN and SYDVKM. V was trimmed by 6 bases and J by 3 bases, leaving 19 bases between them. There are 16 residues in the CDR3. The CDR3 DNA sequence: TGTGCCAGCAGGGAAAGGGACTACAGGGGGACAGATACGCAGTATTTT. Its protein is CASRERDYRGTDTQYF.

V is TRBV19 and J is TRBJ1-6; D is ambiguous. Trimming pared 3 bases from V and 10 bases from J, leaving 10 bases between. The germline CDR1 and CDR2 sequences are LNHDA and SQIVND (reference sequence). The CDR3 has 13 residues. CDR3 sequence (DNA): TGTGCCAGTAGTATGGGAATTCGATCACCCCTCCACTTT. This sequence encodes CASSMGIRSPLHF.

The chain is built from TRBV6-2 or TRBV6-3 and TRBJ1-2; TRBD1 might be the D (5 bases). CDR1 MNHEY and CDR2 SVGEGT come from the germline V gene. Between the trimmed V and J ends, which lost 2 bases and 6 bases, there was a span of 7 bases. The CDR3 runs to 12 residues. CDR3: CASSYEGNGYTF. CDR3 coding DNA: TGTGCCAGCAGTTACGAGGGGAATGGCTACACCTTC.

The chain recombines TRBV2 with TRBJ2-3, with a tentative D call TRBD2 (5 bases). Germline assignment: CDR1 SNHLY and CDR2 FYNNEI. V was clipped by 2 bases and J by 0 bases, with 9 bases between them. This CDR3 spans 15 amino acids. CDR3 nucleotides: TGTGCCAGCAGTGAATTGGCGGGCAGCACAGATACGCAGTATTTT. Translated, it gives CASSELAGSTDTQYF.

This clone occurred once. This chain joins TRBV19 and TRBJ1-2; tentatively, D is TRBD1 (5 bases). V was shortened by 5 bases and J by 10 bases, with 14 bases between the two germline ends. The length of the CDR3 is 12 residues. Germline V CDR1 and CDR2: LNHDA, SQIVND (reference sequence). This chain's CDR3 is CASSPRTGHYTF. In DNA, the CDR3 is TGTGCCAGTAGTCCAAGAACAGGACACTACACCTTC.

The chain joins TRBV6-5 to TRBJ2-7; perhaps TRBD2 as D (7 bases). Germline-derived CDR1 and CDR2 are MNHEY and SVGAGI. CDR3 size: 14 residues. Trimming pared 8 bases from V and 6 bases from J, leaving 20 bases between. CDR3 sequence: CASRGVGRQAEQYF. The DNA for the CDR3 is TGTGCCAGCCGGGGGGTGGGCCGACAGGCCGAGCAGTACTTC.

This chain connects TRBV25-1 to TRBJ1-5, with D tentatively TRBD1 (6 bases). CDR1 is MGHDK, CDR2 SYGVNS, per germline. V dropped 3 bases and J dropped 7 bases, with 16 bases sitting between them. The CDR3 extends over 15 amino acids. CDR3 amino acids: CASSDSRQVGQPQHF. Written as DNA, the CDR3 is TGTGCCAGCAGTGACTCCAGACAGGTTGGCCAGCCCCAGCATTTT. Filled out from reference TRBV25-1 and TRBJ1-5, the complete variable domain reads EADIYQTPRYLVIGTGKKITLECSQTMGHDKMYWYQQDPGMELHLIHYSYGVNSTEKGDLSSESTVSRIRTEHFPLTLESARPSHTSQYLCASSDSRQVGQPQHFGDGTRLSIL.

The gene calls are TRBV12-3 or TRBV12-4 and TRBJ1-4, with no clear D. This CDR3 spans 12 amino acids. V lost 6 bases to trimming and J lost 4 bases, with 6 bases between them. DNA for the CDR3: TGTGCCAGCAGCCGGAATAATGAAAAACTGTTTTTT. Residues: CASSRNNEKLFF.

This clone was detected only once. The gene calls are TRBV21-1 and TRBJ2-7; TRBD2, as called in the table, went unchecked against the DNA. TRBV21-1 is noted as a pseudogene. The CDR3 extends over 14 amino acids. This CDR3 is CASSKGKRPYEQYF. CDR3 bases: TGTGCCAGCAGCAAAGGTAAGCGGCCCTACGAGCAGTACTTC.

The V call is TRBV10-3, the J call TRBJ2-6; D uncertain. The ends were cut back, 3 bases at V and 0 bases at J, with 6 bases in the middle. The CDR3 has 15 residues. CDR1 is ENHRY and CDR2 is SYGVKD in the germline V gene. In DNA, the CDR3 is TGTGCCATCAGTGACCGGAACTCTGGGGCCAACGTCCTGACTTTC. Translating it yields CAISDRNSGANVLTF.

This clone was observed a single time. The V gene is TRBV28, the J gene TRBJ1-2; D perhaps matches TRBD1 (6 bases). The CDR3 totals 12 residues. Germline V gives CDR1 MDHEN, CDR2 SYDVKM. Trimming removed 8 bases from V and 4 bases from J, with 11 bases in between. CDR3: CASYRAGYGYTF. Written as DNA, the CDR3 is TGTGCCAGCTACAGGGCGGGCTATGGCTACACCTTC.

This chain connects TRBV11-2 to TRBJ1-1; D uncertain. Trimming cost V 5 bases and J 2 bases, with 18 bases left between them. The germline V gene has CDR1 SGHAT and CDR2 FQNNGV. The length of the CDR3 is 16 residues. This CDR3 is CASSVFGGQKNTEAFF. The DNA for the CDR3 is TGTGCCAGCAGCGTCTTTGGTGGGCAGAAAAACACTGAAGCTTTCTTT.

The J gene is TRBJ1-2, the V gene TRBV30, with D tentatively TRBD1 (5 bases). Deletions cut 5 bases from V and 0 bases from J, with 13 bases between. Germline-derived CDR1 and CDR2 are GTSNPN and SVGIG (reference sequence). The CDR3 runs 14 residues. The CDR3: CAWVGDRANYGYTF. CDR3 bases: TGTGCCTGGGTCGGGGACCGCGCTAACTATGGCTACACCTTC.

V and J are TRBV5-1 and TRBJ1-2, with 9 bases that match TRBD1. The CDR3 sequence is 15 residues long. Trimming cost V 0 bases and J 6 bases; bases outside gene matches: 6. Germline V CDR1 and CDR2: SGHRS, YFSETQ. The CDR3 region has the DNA TGCGCCAGCAGCTTGGCCCGGGACAGGGACCATGGCTACACCTTC. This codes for CASSLARDRDHGYTF.

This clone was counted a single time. CDR3 sequence (DNA): TGTGCCAGCTTATCACCCGGGTCACAAGAGACCCAGTACTTC. Protein: CASLSPGSQETQYF. The chain has TRBV28 and TRBJ2-5; D gene uncertain. This CDR3 spans 14 amino acids. Trimming took 8 bases from V and 2 from J, leaving 15 bases between them. In germline, CDR1 is MDHEN, CDR2 SYDVKM.

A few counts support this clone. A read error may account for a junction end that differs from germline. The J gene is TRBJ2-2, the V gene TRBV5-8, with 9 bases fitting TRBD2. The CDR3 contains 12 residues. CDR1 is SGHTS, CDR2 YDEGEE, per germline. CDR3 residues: CASSLVRTSGRF. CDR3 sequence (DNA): TGTGCCAGCAGCTTGGTCCGTACTAGCGGGCGCTTT.